The text below deals with one T cell receptor (beta chain). Sequencing used immunoSEQ multiplex PCR; TCRdb keeps in-frame clones, though not all of them. The sample consists of roughly 300,000 clones, about 85% of them appearing once. This sample is drawn from a study of blood T cell repertoires in COVID-19. Germline CDR1 ENHRY, CDR2 SYGVKD. V shed 3 bases and J 2 bases; nucleotides not matched to a gene: 6. The CDR3 spans 16 residues. Clinical histories supplied by participants themselves formed the basis of cohort assignment. The chain recombines TRBV10-3 with TRBJ2-3; 9 nucleotides align to TRBD2. The receptor comes from a woman aged 45-65 years who had recovered from COVID-19. Specimen: PBMCs or T cells enriched from blood (not recorded which). CDR3 in amino acids: CAISDGSSGITDTQYF. CDR3 DNA sequence: TGTGCCATCAGTGATGGGTCTAGCGGGATCACAGATACGCAGTATTTT.